This T cell receptor (beta chain) is drawn from a study of spatial heterogeneity in lung cancer (dated by TCRdb to between 2017 and 2020). Turning to the overall study: Beta-chain transcripts were consistently detected in greater numbers than alpha-chain transcripts, which likely reflected higher beta-chain transcript abundance. In the raw uncorrected reads, each unique combination of TCR and UMI appeared on average more than ten times. The study quantitatively compared TCR alpha and beta repertoires across multiple tumor regions, matched nontumor lung and blood in non-small cell lung cancer. Nonsynonymous mutation counts, determined by whole-exome sequencing of tumor tissue, were related to TCR repertoire features. Both alpha and beta chains were TCR-sequenced in samples taken at surgery, namely 220 tumor regions, approximately 63 matched nontumor lung samples and a few dozen PBMC samples. The research as a whole found: Additional single-cell paired TCR alpha and beta sequencing was considered necessary to confirm, at a functional level, the hypothesis that regional TCRs recognize regional mutations. Ubiquitous expanded tumor TCRs were detected in blood more often at tumor resection than at routine follow-up.

Library method: 5' RACE. TCRdb names NextSeq 500 as the instrument used. To allow correction of PCR and sequencing errors, the TCR library protocol tagged every TCR cDNA molecule with a unique molecular identifier. Per the original workflow: Decombinator tools were used for TCR identification, UMI-based error correction and CDR3 extraction. TCRs above a frequency of 2 per 1,000, corresponding to the top 1% of the tumor frequency distribution, were defined as expanded. Renyi diversity was computed with the R vegan package after each repertoire had been subsampled 100 times to 5,000 TCRs. CDR3 similarity networks were built from amino acid triplet string-kernel similarity, connecting CDR3s with pairwise similarity above 0.82. TCRdb handled the public reads itself, with Q25 trimming in fastp and clone calling in MiXCR, and kept productive beta chains. All rows with the same CDR3 protein become a single entry with the most common DNA and genes. For this entry, the V and J calls and clone size follow TCRdb and not the study's own pipeline. The sample data list more than 60,000 distinct CDR3 sequences, and 6.3% of these were observed just once. Together, the top ten hold over 12% of the sample.

Spanning cysteine to phenylalanine, the CDR3 consists of 15 amino acids. Kept here is only the CDR3 DNA, which spans 45 bases and is read in frame from base 1. V gives up 8 bases and J gives up 2 bases, and the segment between their germline ends measures 15 bases. This clonotype was detected ten times or more. Its specific antigen is unknown. Per-base quality was not reported, and no clone a single base away is much larger than it. The time point label on this specimen signifies: sample taken at primary tumor resection. Donors were 70 or so patients with early-stage, untreated non-small cell lung cancer from the lung TRACERx cohort. Whole RNA extracted from tumor and nontumor lung tissue, or from cryopreserved PBMC samples, was used for TCR sequencing without cell sorting. Only patients with enough RNA available from two or more tumor regions were chosen for TCR sequencing.

This receptor was identified in a female donor with early-stage non-small cell lung cancer. The specimen comprised PBMCs, sampled at surgery. The sequence is built from TRBV12-3 or TRBV12-4 and TRBJ1-4; TRBD1 is a possible D gene, resting on 5 matching bases. The sequenced DNA: TGTGCCAGCGGCAGAATAGGGGCCACTAATGAAAAACTGTTTTTT. It encodes CASGRIGATNEKLFF.